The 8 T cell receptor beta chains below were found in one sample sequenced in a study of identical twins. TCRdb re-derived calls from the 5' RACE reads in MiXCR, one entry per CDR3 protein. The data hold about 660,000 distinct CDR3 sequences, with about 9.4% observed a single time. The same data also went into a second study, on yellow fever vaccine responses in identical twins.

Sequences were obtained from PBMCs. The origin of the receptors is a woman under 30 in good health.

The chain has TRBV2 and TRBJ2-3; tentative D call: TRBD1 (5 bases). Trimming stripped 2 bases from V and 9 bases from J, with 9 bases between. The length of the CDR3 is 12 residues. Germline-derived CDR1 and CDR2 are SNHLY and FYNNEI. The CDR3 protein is CASSEWPGTQYF. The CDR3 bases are TGTGCCAGCAGTGAATGGCCAGGGACGCAGTATTTT.

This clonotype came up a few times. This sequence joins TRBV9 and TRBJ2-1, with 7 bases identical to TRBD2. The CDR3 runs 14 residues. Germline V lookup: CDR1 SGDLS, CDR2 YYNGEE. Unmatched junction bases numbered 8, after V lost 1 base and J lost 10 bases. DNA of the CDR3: TGTGCCAGCAGCGTAAGCGCTAGCGGTGGCGAGCAGTTCTTC. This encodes CASSVSASGGEQFF.

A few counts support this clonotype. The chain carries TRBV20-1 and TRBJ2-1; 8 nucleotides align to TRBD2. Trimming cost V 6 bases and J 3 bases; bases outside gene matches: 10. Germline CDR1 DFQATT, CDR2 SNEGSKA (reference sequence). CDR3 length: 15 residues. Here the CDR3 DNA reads TGCAGTGCCAAGGGTAGCCGGGAGGGCTACAATGAGCAGTTCTTC. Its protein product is CSAKGSREGYNEQFF.

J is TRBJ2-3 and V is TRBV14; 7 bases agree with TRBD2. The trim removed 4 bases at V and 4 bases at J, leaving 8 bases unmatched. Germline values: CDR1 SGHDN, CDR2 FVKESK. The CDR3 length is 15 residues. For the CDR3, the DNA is TGTGCCAGCAGCCCACTTGTTGGGGGGGCAGATACGCAGTATTTT. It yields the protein CASSPLVGGADTQYF.

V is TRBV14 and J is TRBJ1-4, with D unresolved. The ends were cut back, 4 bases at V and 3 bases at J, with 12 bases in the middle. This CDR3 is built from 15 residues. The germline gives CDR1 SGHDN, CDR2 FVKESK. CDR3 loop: CASSPRSVANEKLFF. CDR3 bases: TGTGCCAGCAGCCCCCGGAGCGTGGCTAATGAAAAACTGTTTTTT.

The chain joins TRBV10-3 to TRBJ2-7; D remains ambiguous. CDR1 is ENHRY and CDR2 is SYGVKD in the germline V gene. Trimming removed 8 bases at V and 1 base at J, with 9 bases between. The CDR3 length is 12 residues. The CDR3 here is CAILGLSYEQYF. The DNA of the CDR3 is TGTGCCATCCTCGGGCTGTCCTACGAGCAGTACTTC.

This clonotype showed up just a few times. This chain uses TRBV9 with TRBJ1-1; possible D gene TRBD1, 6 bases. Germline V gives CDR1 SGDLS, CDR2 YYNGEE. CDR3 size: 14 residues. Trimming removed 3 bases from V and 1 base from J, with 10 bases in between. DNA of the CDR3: TGTGCCAGCAGCGCACAGACAGGGAACACTGAAGCTTTCTTT. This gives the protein CASSAQTGNTEAFF.

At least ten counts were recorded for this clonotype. In DNA, the CDR3 is TGTGCCAGCAGTCCTAACCTTCCTAACTATGGCTACACCTTC. This sequence encodes CASSPNLPNYGYTF. This chain joins TRBV7-2 and TRBJ1-2, with D unclear. Trimming left V 6 bases short and J 0 bases short, with 11 bases between. This CDR3 contains 14 residues. The germline gives CDR1 SGHTA, CDR2 FQGNSA.